The subject of this entry is one T cell receptor beta chain. In the same sample, other DNA sequences code for this CDR3. The sample belongs to a study of beta chain features in type 1 diabetes. CDR1 and CDR2 from the germline V gene are DFQATT and SNEGSKA (reference sequence). The CDR3 length is 11 residues. Trimming cost V 3 bases and J 4 bases, with 6 bases left between them. Investigators reverse transcribed all isolated RNA, so they sequenced expressed TCRB transcripts. Generated by immunoSEQ multiplex PCR, the TCRdb table keeps only in-frame clones and is missing some. There are 620,000 or so clones in the sample; roughly a sixth occur only once, and more than 0.08% lies in the top ten.

The V call is TRBV20-1, the J call TRBJ2-5; TRBD2 might be the D (5 bases). This clonotype was sampled from a man younger than 30 in good health. Specimen: naive CD4+ T cells from blood. The CDR3: CSASGRETQYF. The CDR3 DNA reads TGCAGTGCTAGTGGGAGAGAGACCCAGTACTTC.